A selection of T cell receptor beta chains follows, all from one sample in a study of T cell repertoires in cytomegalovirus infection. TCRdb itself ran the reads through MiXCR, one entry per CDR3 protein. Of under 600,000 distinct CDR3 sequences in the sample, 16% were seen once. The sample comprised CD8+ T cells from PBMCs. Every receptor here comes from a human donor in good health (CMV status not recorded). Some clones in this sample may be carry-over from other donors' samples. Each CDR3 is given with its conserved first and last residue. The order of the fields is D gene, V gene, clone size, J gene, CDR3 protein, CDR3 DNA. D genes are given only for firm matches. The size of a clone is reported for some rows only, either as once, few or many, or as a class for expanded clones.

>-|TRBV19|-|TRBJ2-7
CASSSWRDGAYEQYF
TGTGCCAGTAGTTCGTGGCGGGACGGAGCCTACGAGCAGTACTTC
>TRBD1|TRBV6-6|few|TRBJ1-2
CASSYSEGAVGYTF
TGTGCCAGCAGTTACTCAGAGGGGGCGGTTGGCTACACCTTC
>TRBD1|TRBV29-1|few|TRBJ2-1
CSAATGGHEQFF
TGCAGCGCCGCGACAGGGGGCCATGAGCAGTTCTTC
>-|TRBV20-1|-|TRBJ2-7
CSARDLASSSYEQYF
TGCAGTGCTAGAGATTTGGCGAGTAGCTCCTACGAGCAGTACTTC
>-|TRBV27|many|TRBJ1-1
CASSFGGGFTEAFF
TGTGCCAGCAGTTTTGGTGGGGGCTTTACTGAAGCTTTCTTT
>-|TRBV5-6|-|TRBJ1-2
CASSFPSDRRASGGYTF
TGTGCCAGCAGCTTCCCCTCTGACAGGCGAGCATCCGGGGGCTACACCTTC
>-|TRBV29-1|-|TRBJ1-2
CSVEDRTGYTF
TGCAGCGTTGAAGACAGAACTGGCTACACCTTC
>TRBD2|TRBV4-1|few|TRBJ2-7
CASSQIAGPPYEQYF
TGCGCCAGCAGCCAAATAGCGGGGCCCCCCTACGAGCAGTACTTC
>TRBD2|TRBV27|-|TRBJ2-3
CASSEGLVPDTQYF
TGTGCCAGCAGTGAGGGACTAGTCCCTGATACGCAGTATTTT
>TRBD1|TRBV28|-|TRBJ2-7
CASSPWTGGKEQYF
TGTGCCAGCAGTCCTTGGACAGGGGGCAAGGAGCAGTACTTC
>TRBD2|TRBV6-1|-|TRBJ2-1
CASSDTSGSNDEQFF
TGTGCCAGCAGTGACACTAGCGGGAGTAACGATGAGCAGTTCTTC
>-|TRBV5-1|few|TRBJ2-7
CASTPGQGIYEQYF
TGCGCCAGCACACCCGGGCAGGGTATCTACGAGCAGTACTTC
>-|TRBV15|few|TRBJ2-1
CATSRVPGEITYNEQFF
TGTGCCACCAGCAGAGTCCCCGGGGAAATCACCTACAATGAGCAGTTCTTC
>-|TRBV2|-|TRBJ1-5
CASSEGSDSQPQHF
TGTGCCAGCAGTGAAGGCAGTGATAGTCAGCCCCAGCATTTT
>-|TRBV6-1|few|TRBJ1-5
CASSPRGRRSPQHF
TGTGCCAGCAGTCCGCGAGGCCGTCGTTCGCCCCAGCATTTT
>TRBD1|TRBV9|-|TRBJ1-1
CASSARPGQGEAFF
TGTGCCAGCAGCGCCCGTCCGGGACAGGGTGAAGCTTTCTTT
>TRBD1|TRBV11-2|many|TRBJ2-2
CASSLRTGHTGELFF
TGTGCCAGCAGCTTAAGGACAGGTCACACCGGGGAGCTGTTTTTT
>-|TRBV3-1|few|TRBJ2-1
CASSQGSRDWFIENEQFF
TGTGCCAGCAGCCAAGGGTCCCGGGATTGGTTTATTGAGAATGAGCAGTTCTTC
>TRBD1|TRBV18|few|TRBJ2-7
CASSNRDRGLWEQYF
TGTGCCAGCTCGAACCGGGACAGGGGTCTGTGGGAGCAGTACTTC
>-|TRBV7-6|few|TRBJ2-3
CASSLRQPTDTQYF
TGTGCCAGCAGCCTAAGACAGCCCACAGATACGCAGTATTTT
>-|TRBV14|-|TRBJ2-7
CASSQDDQQYF
TGTGCCAGCAGCCAAGATGACCAGCAGTACTTC
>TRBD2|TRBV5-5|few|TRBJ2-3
CASSSPELAADTQYF
TGTGCCAGCAGCTCCCCGGAGCTAGCGGCAGATACGCAGTATTTT
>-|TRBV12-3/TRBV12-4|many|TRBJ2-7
CASSFTGTYEQYF
TGTGCCAGCAGCTTTACAGGAACCTACGAGCAGTACTTC
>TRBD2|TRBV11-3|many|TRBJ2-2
CASSLGLAGGLNTGELFF
TGTGCCAGCAGCTTAGGACTAGCGGGAGGATTGAACACCGGGGAGCTGTTTTTT
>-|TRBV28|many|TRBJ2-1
CASSTPSDNEQFF
TGTGCCAGCAGTACCCCCTCGGACAATGAGCAGTTCTTC
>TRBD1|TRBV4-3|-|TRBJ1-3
CASSQETGGGNTIYF
TGCGCCAGCAGCCAAGAGACAGGGGGCGGAAACACCATATATTTT
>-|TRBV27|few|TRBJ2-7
CASSLDRQSSYEQYF
TGTGCCAGCAGTCTCGACAGACAAAGCTCCTACGAGCAGTACTTC
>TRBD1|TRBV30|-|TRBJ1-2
CAWSMDRGPGYGYTF
TGTGCCTGGAGTATGGACAGGGGGCCTGGGTATGGCTACACCTTC
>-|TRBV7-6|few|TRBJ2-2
CASSPPGFLNTGELFF
TGTGCCAGCAGCCCTCCTGGGTTTTTGAACACCGGGGAGCTGTTTTTT
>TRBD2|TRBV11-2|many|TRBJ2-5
CASSLAAGGLQETQYF
TGTGCCAGCAGCTTAGCAGCGGGGGGCCTACAAGAGACCCAGTACTTC
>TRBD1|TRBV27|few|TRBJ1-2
CASSGGTGDYGYTF
TGTGCCAGCAGCGGGGGGACAGGGGACTATGGCTACACCTTC
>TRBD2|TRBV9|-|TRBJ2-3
CASSSQRGRDTQYF
TGTGCCAGCAGCTCCCAGCGGGGACGGGATACGCAGTATTTT
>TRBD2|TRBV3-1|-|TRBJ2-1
CASSQGWEGSGGEQFF
TGTGCCAGCAGCCAAGGCTGGGAGGGTAGCGGGGGGGAGCAGTTCTTC
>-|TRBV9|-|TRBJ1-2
CASKREGYTF
TGTGCCAGCAAACGGGAGGGCTACACCTTC
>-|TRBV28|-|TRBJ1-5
CASSKRQPQHF
TGTGCCAGCAGTAAGAGGCAGCCCCAGCATTTT
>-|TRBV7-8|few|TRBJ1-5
CASSLGASLNQPQHF
TGTGCCAGCAGCTTAGGGGCAAGTCTCAATCAGCCCCAGCATTTT
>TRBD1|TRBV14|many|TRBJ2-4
CASSVRTGERGKNIQYF
TGTGCCAGCAGCGTACGGACAGGGGAAAGGGGCAAAAACATTCAGTACTTC
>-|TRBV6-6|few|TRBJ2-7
CAILNRDGLYEQYF
TGTGCCATTCTGAACCGAGACGGGCTCTACGAGCAGTACTTC
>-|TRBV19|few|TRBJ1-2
CASSPWGDPPEGYGYTF
TGTGCCAGTAGTCCCTGGGGGGACCCGCCTGAGGGCTATGGCTACACCTTC
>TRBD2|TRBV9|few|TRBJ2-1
CASSVATSGGTSYNEQFF
TGTGCCAGCAGCGTAGCGACTAGCGGGGGTACCTCCTACAATGAGCAGTTCTTC
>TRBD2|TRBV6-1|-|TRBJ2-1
CASRPREGNSYNEQFF
TGTGCCAGCAGGCCCCGGGAGGGTAACTCCTACAATGAGCAGTTCTTC
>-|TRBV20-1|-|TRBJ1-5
CSAGYLRGNGQPQHF
TGCAGTGCTGGATATCTGAGGGGAAACGGTCAGCCCCAGCATTTT
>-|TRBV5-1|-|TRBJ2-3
CASSLENQASDTQYF
TGCGCCAGCAGCTTGGAAAATCAGGCGTCAGATACGCAGTATTTT
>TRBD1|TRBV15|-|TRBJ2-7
CATSRGVPGQGAYEQYF
TGTGCCACCAGCAGAGGGGTACCGGGACAGGGGGCCTACGAGCAGTACTTC
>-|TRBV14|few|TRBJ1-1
CASSQGWEGPVWAVAFF
TGTGCCAGCAGCCAAGGCTGGGAGGGGCCGGTATGGGCCGTTGCTTTCTTT
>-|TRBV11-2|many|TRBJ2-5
CASSLNGRDSQETQYF
TGTGCCAGCAGCTTAAACGGGCGGGACTCCCAAGAGACCCAGTACTTC
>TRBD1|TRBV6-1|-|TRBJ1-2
CASSGNRDRRIYVYTF
TGTGCCAGCAGCGGTAACAGGGACAGGCGGATCTATGTCTACACCTTC
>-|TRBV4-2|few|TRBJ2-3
CASTDPGGGTDTQYF
TGTGCCAGCACCGACCCGGGCGGGGGCACAGATACGCAGTATTTT
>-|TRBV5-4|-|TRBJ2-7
CASSFRGTVIFPYEQYF
TGTGCCAGCAGCTTCCGCGGGACAGTTATTTTTCCCTACGAGCAGTACTTC
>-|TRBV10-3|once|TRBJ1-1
CAISESDRENTEAFF
TGTGCCATCAGTGAGTCCGACAGAGAGAACACTGAAGCTTTCTTT
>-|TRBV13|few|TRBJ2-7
CASSQGSNEQYF
TGTGCCAGCTCTCAGGGTTCCAACGAGCAGTACTTC
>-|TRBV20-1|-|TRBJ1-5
CSARDGLIQPQHF
TGCAGTGCTAGAGATGGGTTAATTCAGCCCCAGCATTTT
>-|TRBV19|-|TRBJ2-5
CASSIEGNQETQYF
TGTGCCAGTAGTATAGAAGGGAACCAAGAGACCCAGTACTTC
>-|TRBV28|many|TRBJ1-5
CASLGGSISNQPQHF
TGTGCCAGTCTTGGGGGGAGCATTAGCAATCAGCCCCAGCATTTT
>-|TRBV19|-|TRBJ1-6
CASSIGGENSPLHF
TGTGCCAGTAGTATAGGAGGAGAAAATTCACCCCTCCACTTT
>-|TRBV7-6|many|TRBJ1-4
CASSSRRSEDEKLFF
TGTGCCAGCAGCTCTCGACGGAGTGAGGATGAAAAACTGTTTTTT
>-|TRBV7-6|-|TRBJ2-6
CASSGETRFSGANVLTF
TGTGCCAGCAGCGGGGAGACCCGATTCTCTGGGGCCAACGTCCTGACTTTC
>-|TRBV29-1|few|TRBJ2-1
CSPRDNYNEQFF
TGCAGCCCGAGGGACAACTACAATGAGCAGTTCTTC